One sample yielded the 20 T cell receptor beta chains listed below, sequenced in a study of vaccination effects on CD4 cells after COVID-19. Sequencing followed a ViraFEST assay step that expanded antigen-specific CD4+ T cells with viral peptide pools. CD4+ T cells were isolated after around ten days of culture. None of the vaccinated had previously contracted SARS-CoV-2, and their nucleocapsid antibodies tested negative. The protocol was immunoSEQ multiplex PCR, while the TCRdb copy is restricted to in-frame clones and leaves out a portion. This table has some 68,000 clones, roughly 70% appearing once. These receptors have no known antigen. The input for sequencing was CD4+ T cells from PBMCs cultured with HCoV-OC43 spike peptides, taken before COVID-19 vaccination. Subset: HCoV-OC43 spike overlapping peptide pool stimulation. All receptors derive from a human donor who received a COVID-19 vaccine.

The chain employs TRBV19 and TRBJ1-5; perhaps TRBD1 as D (5 bases). This CDR3 spans 14 amino acids. Deletions cut 5 bases from V and 1 base from J, with 9 bases between. Germline CDR1 LNHDA, CDR2 SQIVND (reference sequence). The CDR3 DNA reads TGTGCCAGTAGTCGGCAGGGCAGCAATCAGCCCCAGCATTTT. It codes for CASSRQGSNQPQHF.

This chain uses TRBV19 with TRBJ1-3, with D hard to call. Deletions cut 7 bases from V and 2 bases from J, with 6 bases between. Germline assignment: CDR1 LNHDA and CDR2 SQIVND (reference sequence). CDR3 length equals 12 residues. In DNA form, the CDR3 reads TGTGCCAGTAAGGGCCCTGGAAACACCATATATTTT. It yields the protein CASKGPGNTIYF.

CDR3 coding DNA: TGTGCCAGCAGTTTACATAGTGGGGGCCAAGAGACCCAGTACTTC. Amino acids: CASSLHSGGQETQYF. The chain employs TRBV28 and TRBJ2-5; D is perhaps TRBD1 or TRBD2 (5 bases each). V dropped 2 bases and J dropped 1 base, with 11 bases sitting between them. The CDR3 consists of 15 residues. Germline V lookup: CDR1 MDHEN, CDR2 SYDVKM.

This chain links TRBV14 with TRBJ1-6; TRBD1 matches 8 bases. The CDR3 totals 16 residues. CDR1 is SGHDN, CDR2 FVKESK, per germline. J was trimmed by 10 bases and V by 5 bases; bases with no gene match: 13. The CDR3 spells CASSAPGTGGASPLHF. DNA of the CDR3: TGTGCCAGCAGCGCACCAGGGACAGGAGGCGCGTCACCCCTCCACTTT.

The chain couples TRBV5-5 to TRBJ1-2; no clear D. V was cut by 0 bases and J by 0 bases, with 9 bases left in between. Germline CDR1 reads SGHKS; CDR2 reads YYEKEE (reference sequence). CDR3 length equals 15 residues. The CDR3 is CASSLGPTANYGYTF. Here the CDR3 DNA reads TGTGCCAGCAGCTTGGGACCTACGGCTAACTATGGCTACACCTTC.

The rearrangement joins TRBV18 to TRBJ2-7; 12 nucleotides agree with TRBD2. V lost 4 bases and J lost 4; bases outside the gene matches: 5. CDR3 length: 15 amino acids. CDR1 KGHSH and CDR2 LQKENI come from the germline V gene. CDR3 in DNA: TGTGCCAGCTCACGCGGGACTAGCGGGCTTTACGAGCAGTACGTC. Its translation is CASSRGTSGLYEQYV.

The V call is TRBV7-2, the J call TRBJ1-5; TRBD1 matches 7 bases. Losses at the gene ends were 0 bases for V and 7 bases for J; bases not matched to a gene: 3. CDR1 is SGHTA and CDR2 is FQGNSA in the germline V gene. The CDR3 runs to 14 residues. CDR3 amino acids: CASSLAQGGQPQHF. DNA for the CDR3: TGTGCCAGCAGCTTAGCCCAGGGGGGACAGCCCCAGCATTTT.

This chain joins TRBV6-5 and TRBJ1-1, with D perhaps matching TRBD1 (6 bases). The germline V and J ends were trimmed by 10 bases and 0 bases, with 12 bases remaining between them. Germline V gene sequence: CDR1 MNHEY, CDR2 SVGAGI. The CDR3 sequence is 13 residues long. This CDR3 is CATLGTLNTEAFF. The CDR3 DNA sequence: TGTGCCACCCTGGGGACACTGAACACTGAAGCTTTCTTT.

J is TRBJ2-1 and V is TRBV2; 9 bases line up with TRBD2. Germline assignment: CDR1 SNHLY and CDR2 FYNNEI. Unmatched junction bases numbered 6, after V lost 2 bases and J lost 7 bases. The CDR3 runs 15 residues. CDR3 loop: CASSERASGANEQFF. CDR3 bases: TGTGCCAGCAGTGAAAGGGCTAGCGGGGCAAATGAGCAGTTCTTC.

This sequence joins TRBV4-3 and TRBJ2-1, with D unresolved. The CDR3 loop spans 15 amino acids. V lost 4 bases and J 5 bases, leaving 15 bases between the germline ends. CDR1 is LGHNA and CDR2 is YSLEER in the germline V gene. The CDR3: CASSRLLIDNNEQFF. CDR3 nucleotides: TGCGCCAGCAGCCGCCTTCTCATCGACAACAATGAGCAGTTCTTC.

V usage is TRBV18 and J usage is TRBJ1-5; TRBD1 aligns across 8 bases. CDR1 and CDR2 from the germline V gene are KGHSH and LQKENI. The CDR3 has 15 amino acids. With 4 bases clipped from V and 3 bases from J, the junction kept 5 bases outside the gene matches. In nucleotides, the CDR3 is TGTGCCAGCTCACTCGGGACAGGCCTCAATCAGCCCCAGCATTTT. Residues: CASSLGTGLNQPQHF.

This clone has a handful of counts. The J gene is TRBJ1-2, the V gene TRBV30, with 9 bases fitting TRBD1. The J segment lost 8 bases and the V segment lost 1 base, leaving 8 bases of the junction unmatched. The CDR3 covers 14 residues. From germline, CDR1 is GTSNPN and CDR2 SVGIG (reference sequence). Here the CDR3 reads CAWSAGQGTGGYTF. As DNA, the CDR3 is TGTGCCTGGAGTGCGGGACAGGGAACGGGGGGCTACACCTTC.

This chain connects TRBV20-1 to TRBJ2-2; 8 bases line up with TRBD2. V lost 3 bases, J lost 3 bases, and 9 bases stayed unmatched. CDR1 and CDR2 (germline): DFQATT, SNEGSKA (reference sequence). The CDR3 runs to 16 residues. The CDR3 region is CSASDSGTRYTGELFF. DNA for the CDR3: TGCAGTGCTAGTGATTCCGGGACTAGGTACACCGGGGAGCTGTTTTTT.

This clone was counted once. The chain employs TRBV9 and TRBJ2-1; 9 nucleotides agree with TRBD2. This CDR3 region has 15 residues. The germline V gene encodes CDR1 SGDLS and CDR2 YYNGEE. The V segment lost 3 bases and the J segment 4 bases; nucleotides outside the gene matches: 5. In nucleotides, the CDR3 is TGTGCCAGCAGCGAAGCGGGGGGCCATTACAATGAGCAGTTCTTC. Translating it yields CASSEAGGHYNEQFF. The whole variable domain, filled in from reference TRBV9 and TRBJ2-1, reads DSGVTQTPKHLITATGQRVTLRCSPRSGDLSVYWYQQSLDQGLQFLIQYYNGEERAKGNILERFSAQQFPDLHSELNLSSLELGDSALYFCASSEAGGHYNEQFFGPGTRLTVL.

This chain uses TRBV18 with TRBJ1-4; 8 positions match TRBD1. Losses at the gene ends were 4 bases for V and 4 bases for J; bases not matched to a gene: 8. The CDR3 loop spans 16 amino acids. CDR1 and CDR2 (germline): KGHSH, LQKENI. CDR3 sequence reads: CASSRPGTGYNEKLFF. The CDR3 bases are TGTGCCAGCTCACGACCCGGGACAGGCTATAATGAAAAACTGTTTTTT.

The chain combines TRBV14 with TRBJ1-1; weak D call: TRBD1 (5 bases). This CDR3 has 17 amino acids. Trimming pared 0 bases from V and 2 bases from J, leaving 16 bases between. Looked up from germline, CDR1 is SGHDN and CDR2 is FVKESK. DNA for the CDR3: TGTGCCAGCAGCCAAGACCGCCCTACGGGGGTTAACACTGAAGCTTTCTTT. This translates into CASSQDRPTGVNTEAFF.

The gene calls are TRBV2 and TRBJ2-5; D is possibly TRBD2 (5 bases). The CDR3 is 14 amino acids. Per germline, CDR1 SNHLY and CDR2 FYNNEI. The V end was cut by 2 bases, the J end by 2 bases, with 9 bases between. This CDR3 reads CASSENLAQETQYF. The CDR3 region has the DNA TGTGCCAGCAGTGAAAACCTAGCACAAGAGACCCAGTACTTC.

This chain uses TRBV5-1 with TRBJ2-1, with 11 nucleotides matching TRBD2. Trimming removed 9 bases from V and 6 bases from J; junction bases left unmatched: 14. Germline V lookup: CDR1 SGHRS, CDR2 YFSETQ. This CDR3 is 16 amino acids long. The CDR3 spells CATQSNLAGGGNEQFF. DNA for the CDR3: TGCGCCACCCAATCAAACCTAGCGGGGGGCGGCAATGAGCAGTTCTTC.

V is TRBV2 and J is TRBJ2-5, with 7 bases identical to TRBD2. The CDR3 totals 13 residues. V was pared by 5 bases and J by 3 bases, with 3 bases of the junction left unmatched. Germline-derived CDR1 and CDR2 are SNHLY and FYNNEI. The chain's CDR3 is CASSPGTKETQYF. The CDR3 DNA is TGTGCCAGCAGTCCCGGGACTAAAGAGACCCAGTACTTC.

As regards this clone: Additional DNA sequences in this sample encode the identical CDR3. CDR3 coding DNA: TGTGCCAGCAGTTTTAGCACCCAAGAGACCCAGTACTTC. Amino acid sequence: CASSFSTQETQYF. The chain links TRBV12-3 or TRBV12-4 to TRBJ2-5; D is uncertain. Trimming pared 3 bases from V and 1 base from J, leaving 6 bases between. This CDR3 region has 13 residues.